The entry below describes one TCR beta chain. This entry is derived from a study of control samples from healthy donors and cancer patients. The table came from immunoSEQ multiplex PCR; TCRdb's copy has only in-frame clones and leaves some out. The sample shows 130,000 or so clones, about 90% of them seen only once. The sequenced material came from blood. The TCR sequence derives from a woman aged 50 to 60 in good health.

This CDR3 reads CASSLGQGGYEQYF. The CDR3 bases are TGTGCCAGCAGTTTGGGACAGGGAGGCTACGAGCAGTACTTC. The chain combines TRBV27 with TRBJ2-7, with 9 nucleotides matching TRBD1. Germline-derived CDR1 and CDR2 are MNHEY and SMNVEV (reference sequence). The CDR3 extends over 14 amino acids. The V and J ends lost 3 bases and 3 bases, in that order; junction bases with no gene match: 3.